Listed below are T cell receptor beta chains from one sample, sequenced in a study of blood T cell repertoires in COVID-19. Data came from immunoSEQ multiplex PCR; TCRdb stores just in-frame clones and leaves some out. The sample carries some 120,000 clones, 80% to 90% recorded once. The sample taken for sequencing was peripheral blood. The receptors were sampled from a woman between 50 and 59 years old with acute or convalescent COVID-19. CDR3s include the opening cysteine and the closing phenylalanine or tryptophan. Each record gives: J gene, D gene, V gene, clone size, CDR3 DNA, CDR3 protein. The D gene is left open where the match is weak. Expanded clones get a size class; other rows say once, few or many, or leave the size out.

>TRBJ2-1|TRBD2|TRBV6-5|NA
TGTGCCAGCGGAGAGAGCGGGGGTTACAATGAGCAGTTCTTC
CASGESGGYNEQFF
>TRBJ1-2|NA|TRBV19|once
TGTGCCAGTAGTATTACAGGGCCAGAGTATGGCTACACCTTC
CASSITGPEYGYTF
>TRBJ2-5|NA|TRBV7-2|NA
TGTGCCAGCAGCTTAAAAATAGGCCCGGGGGCCCAGTACTTC
CASSLKIGPGAQYF
>TRBJ2-5|TRBD2|TRBV6-5|NA
TGTGCCAGCAGTTTACTAGCGGGGGCCTACCAAGAGACCCAGTACTTC
CASSLLAGAYQETQYF
>TRBJ1-5|NA|TRBV30|NA
TGTGCCTGGAGTAGGGGCGACGACCAGCCCCAGCATTTT
CAWSRGDDQPQHF
>TRBJ2-1|TRBD2|TRBV7-2|NA
TGTGCCAGCAGCTGGCTAGCGGCGGAAGACAATGAGCAGTTCTTC
CASSWLAAEDNEQFF
>TRBJ2-7|NA|TRBV25-1|few
TGTGCCAGCAGCCTGAGCGGAGCCTACGAGCAGTACTTC
CASSLSGAYEQYF
>TRBJ2-2|TRBD1|TRBV4-3|NA
TGCGCCAGCAGCCGAGACAGGGCGAACACCGGGGAGCTGTTTTTT
CASSRDRANTGELFF
>TRBJ1-2|NA|TRBV4-3|NA
TGCGCCAGCAGCCAAGATGGGGCGCGGAGTTCGCATGGCTACACCTTC
CASSQDGARSSHGYTF
>TRBJ1-5|NA|TRBV7-6|NA
TGTGCCAGCTCGGGTTCCAGGGCCCCTGTAGATCAGCCCCAGCATTTT
CASSGSRAPVDQPQHF
>TRBJ2-6|NA|TRBV19|NA
TGTGCCAGTAGTGGGTCGGAGTACTCTGGGGCCAACGTCCTGACTTTC
CASSGSEYSGANVLTF
>TRBJ1-3|NA|TRBV3-1/TRBV3-2|NA
TGTGCCAGCAGCCTCGGCGACAGGTTCTCTGGAAACACCATATATTTT
CASSLGDRFSGNTIYF
>TRBJ2-5|NA|TRBV11-2|once
TGTGCCAGCAGCTTACGACAGGACCAAGAGACCCAGTACTTC
CASSLRQDQETQYF
>TRBJ2-3|NA|TRBV5-6|NA
TGTGCCAGCAGCTTGGGGACTAGCACAGATACGCAGTATTTT
CASSLGTSTDTQYF
>TRBJ1-3|NA|TRBV6-6|NA
TGTGCCAGCAGTTATTCCTCCTCTGGAAACACCATATATTTT
CASSYSSSGNTIYF
>TRBJ2-7|NA|TRBV9|NA
TGTGCCAGCAGCGTACGGGGGAACGGAGCCTACGAGCAGTACTTC
CASSVRGNGAYEQYF
>TRBJ1-2|TRBD1|TRBV18|few
TGTGCCAGCTCACTCCGGGACAGGGGATATGGCTACACCTTC
CASSLRDRGYGYTF
>TRBJ1-2|NA|TRBV6-2/TRBV6-3|NA
TGTGCCAGCAGTACGCGCTCAGCGGTTGGGCACTATGGCTACACCTTC
CASSTRSAVGHYGYTF
>TRBJ2-1|TRBD2|TRBV9|NA
TGTGCCAGCAGCGGCTCGGGACTAGCGGGAGGGACCCCGTACAATGAGCAGTTCTTC
CASSGSGLAGGTPYNEQFF
>TRBJ1-4|NA|TRBV6-5|NA
TGTGCCAGCAGTTACTGGCAGGGGACTAATGAAAAACTGTTTTTT
CASSYWQGTNEKLFF
>TRBJ1-5|TRBD1|TRBV7-9|once
TGTGCCAGCAGCCGGGACAGGGAGGAGCAGCCCCAGCATTTT
CASSRDREEQPQHF
>TRBJ2-7|NA|TRBV20-1|NA
TGCAGTGCTAGAGAGTCGGGGGAGCAGTACTTC
CSARESGEQYF
>TRBJ2-7|NA|TRBV19|NA
TGTGCCAGTAGTATCGGTTCAGGGTTAGACTCCTACGAGCAGTACTTC
CASSIGSGLDSYEQYF
>TRBJ2-3|TRBD2|TRBV24-1|NA
TGTGCCACCATGGGGGAGGGAGGGAATACGCAGTATTTT
CATMGEGGNTQYF
>TRBJ1-4|NA|TRBV18|NA
TGTGCCAGCTCACAAGGCAGGCTGAGAGAAAAACTGTTTTTT
CASSQGRLREKLFF
>TRBJ2-7|NA|TRBV7-9|NA
TGTGCCAGCAGCTTAGGAGCAACCTACGAGCAGTACTTC
CASSLGATYEQYF
>TRBJ2-3|NA|TRBV7-2|NA
TGTGCCAGCAGGTGGGGGGGCACAGATACGCAGTATTTT
CASRWGGTDTQYF
>TRBJ2-3|TRBD2|TRBV12-5|NA
TGTGCTAGTGGTATACCTAGCGGATCCACAGATACGCAGTATTTT
CASGIPSGSTDTQYF
>TRBJ2-1|NA|TRBV30|NA
TGTGCCTGGAGTGTGAGGGCTGATGAGCAGTTCTTC
CAWSVRADEQFF
>TRBJ2-7|NA|TRBV4-3|NA
TGCGCCAGCAGCCACGGAGGAAACGAGCAGTACTTC
CASSHGGNEQYF
>TRBJ2-2|TRBD2|TRBV5-1|NA
TGCGCCAGCAGCTTGCCTACTAGCGGGGGTAACACCGGGGAGCTGTTTTTT
CASSLPTSGGNTGELFF
>TRBJ2-1|NA|TRBV7-9|NA
TGTGCCAGCAGCCCCGACAGTGCCCTCTACAATGAGCAGTTCTTC
CASSPDSALYNEQFF
>TRBJ1-2|NA|TRBV7-2|once
TGTGCCAGCAGTCAACAGCCAAACTATGGCTACACCTTC
CASSQQPNYGYTF
>TRBJ1-2|NA|TRBV7-8|NA
TGTGCCAGCAGCTCTGGCCAACACTATGGCTACACCTTC
CASSSGQHYGYTF
>TRBJ1-1|NA|TRBV12-3/TRBV12-4|NA
TGTGCCCTAAAGGTGCAGGGCGACACTGAAGCTTTCTTT
CALKVQGDTEAFF
>TRBJ1-1|NA|TRBV11-2|NA
TGTGCCAGCAGCTTAGCGGGGACTGAAGCTTTCTTT
CASSLAGTEAFF
>TRBJ1-1|TRBD1|TRBV5-1|NA
TGCGCCAGCAGCTTGACAGGGGTTGGCACTGAAGCTTTCTTT
CASSLTGVGTEAFF
>TRBJ1-1|NA|TRBV19|NA
TGTGCCAGTAGTATCGGTCTATCGGGTGAAGCTTTCTTT
CASSIGLSGEAFF
>TRBJ2-7|TRBD1|TRBV7-2|NA
TGTGCCAGCAGCCCACAGGGGGATACCTACGAGCAGTACTTC
CASSPQGDTYEQYF
>TRBJ1-1|TRBD1|TRBV29-1|NA
TGCAGCGTTGAAGTAAGGACAGGCACTGAAGCTTTCTTT
CSVEVRTGTEAFF
>TRBJ2-1|TRBD2|TRBV9|NA
TGTGCCAGCAGCCTTAGTGGGACTAGCGGCGTACAAAAGTTCTTC
CASSLSGTSGVQKFF
>TRBJ2-1|TRBD2|TRBV4-2|NA
TGTGCCAGCGGGACTAGCGGGGGGGCCGGTGAGCAGTTCTTC
CASGTSGGAGEQFF
>TRBJ2-7|NA|TRBV21-1|NA
TGTGCCAGCAGCAAAGCGCGGCAGGGGAACTACGAGCAGTACTTC
CASSKARQGNYEQYF
>TRBJ2-7|NA|TRBV5-1|NA
TGCGCCAGCAGCCCTACGACACTTATCTACGAGCAGTACTTC
CASSPTTLIYEQYF
>TRBJ2-7|TRBD1|TRBV11-3|NA
TGTGCCAGCAGCTTAAGGTGGGACAGGGTGTACGAGCAGTACTTC
CASSLRWDRVYEQYF
>TRBJ1-2|NA|TRBV6-5|few
TGTGCCAGCAGCCGCGGCCTCATAGGGGGAGGCTACACCTTC
CASSRGLIGGGYTF
>TRBJ1-5|TRBD1|TRBV9|NA
TGTGCCAGCAGCGTAGGGCCGGACAGGGTCAATCAGCCCCAGCATTTT
CASSVGPDRVNQPQHF
>TRBJ2-3|NA|TRBV6-1|NA
TGTGCCAGCAGTGAATTTGAGGGACATTCTCTGGCAGATACGCAGTATTTT
CASSEFEGHSLADTQYF
>TRBJ1-2|NA|TRBV19|NA
TGTGCCAGTAGTATACCCCCGAACAGGGCTAAGGGCTACACCTTC
CASSIPPNRAKGYTF
>TRBJ1-5|NA|TRBV18|NA
TGTGCCAGCTCCCTCGACTTAAATCAGCCCCAGCATTTT
CASSLDLNQPQHF
>TRBJ1-1|NA|TRBV18|NA
TGTGCCAGCTCACCAGCCAGGGTTAACGCTGAAGCTTTCTTT
CASSPARVNAEAFF
>TRBJ1-1|NA|TRBV6-2/TRBV6-3|NA
TGTGCCAGCAGTTACTTGAGGCGGGACCTCACTGAAGCTTTCTTT
CASSYLRRDLTEAFF
>TRBJ2-5|TRBD2|TRBV6-2/TRBV6-3|few
TGTGCCAGCAGTTACTCGAGTAGCGGGGGAGAGACCCAGTACTTC
CASSYSSSGGETQYF